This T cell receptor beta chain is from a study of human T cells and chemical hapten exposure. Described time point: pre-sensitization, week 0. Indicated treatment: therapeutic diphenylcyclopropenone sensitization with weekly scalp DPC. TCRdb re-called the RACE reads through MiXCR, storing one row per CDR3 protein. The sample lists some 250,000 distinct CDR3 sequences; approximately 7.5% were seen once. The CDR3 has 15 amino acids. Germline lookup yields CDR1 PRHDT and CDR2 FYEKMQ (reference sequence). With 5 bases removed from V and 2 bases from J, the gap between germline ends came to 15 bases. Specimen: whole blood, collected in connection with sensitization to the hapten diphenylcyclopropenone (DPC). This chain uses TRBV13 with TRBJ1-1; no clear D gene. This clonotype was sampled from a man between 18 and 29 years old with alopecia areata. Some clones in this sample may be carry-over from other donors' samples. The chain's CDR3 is CASSPAGGGNTEAFF. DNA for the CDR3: TGTGCCAGCAGCCCTGCGGGAGGAGGAAACACTGAAGCTTTCTTT.